The 32 T cell receptor beta chains in this list originate from one sample, sequenced in a study of cytomegalovirus exposure and HLA in healthy donors. Researchers ran the PCR with 60 Vbeta and 13 Jbeta primers. Libraries were prepared by immunoSEQ multiplex PCR; TCRdb keeps only in-frame clonotypes and omits some of them. Of about 97,000 clones listed, around 10% are singletons. Specimen: PBMCs. These receptors all come from a man aged 50 to 59 in good health and CMV-seropositive.

This clone showed up just a few times. The chain combines TRBV10-3 with TRBJ2-2; 7 bases match TRBD2. V lost 8 bases, J lost 3 bases, and 3 bases stayed unmatched. CDR3 length: 13 residues. Germline V gene data show CDR1 as ENHRY and CDR2 as SYGVKD. CDR3 loop: CAISREYTGELFF. The CDR3 nucleotides read TGTGCCATCTCGCGGGAGTACACCGGGGAGCTGTTTTTT.

This chain joins TRBV30 and TRBJ1-4; TRBD1 might be the D (5 bases). Germline V CDR1 and CDR2: GTSNPN, SVGIG (reference sequence). This CDR3 is built from 14 residues. V lost 3 bases, J lost 6 bases, and 14 bases lay in between. The CDR3, as DNA: TGTGCCTGGAGCCCCGGGACTGCATATGAAAAACTGTTTTTT. It specifies CAWSPGTAYEKLFF.

This sequence joins TRBV6-5 and TRBJ1-1; D remains ambiguous. This CDR3 is built from 11 residues. CDR1 and CDR2 (germline): MNHEY, SVGAGI. The V end lost 8 bases, the J end lost 5 bases, and 9 bases lay between the germline ends. The CDR3 DNA reads TGTGCCAGCGCCAGGAAGACTGAAGCTTTCTTT. The encoded protein is CASARKTEAFF.

The J gene is TRBJ2-4, the V gene TRBV11-1; 7 bases map to TRBD2. CDR3 length: 16 amino acids. With V trimmed by 0 bases and J by 7 bases, 9 bases remained unmatched. CDR1 and CDR2 from the germline V gene are SGHAT and FQDESV (reference sequence). DNA for the CDR3: TGTGCCAGCAGCTTAGCGCCGGGAGGAGGTGAGAACATTCAGTACTTC. Residues: CASSLAPGGGENIQYF.

The chain joins TRBV28 to TRBJ2-7; 9 nucleotides agree with TRBD1. Germline V lookup: CDR1 MDHEN, CDR2 SYDVKM. With 8 bases clipped from V and 3 bases from J, the junction kept 8 bases outside the gene matches. The CDR3 has 14 residues. Written as DNA, the CDR3 is TGTGCCAGCCTCCGGGACAGGGACCTCTACGAGCAGTACTTC. It yields the protein CASLRDRDLYEQYF. The whole variable domain, filled in from reference TRBV28 and TRBJ2-7, reads DVKVTQSSRYLVKRTGEKVFLECVQDMDHENMFWYRQDPGLGLRLIYFSYDVKMKEKGDIPEGYSVSREKKERFSLILESASTNQTSMYLCASLRDRDLYEQYFGPGTRLTVT.

V is TRBV27 and J is TRBJ1-6, with 8 positions matching TRBD1. The CDR3 is 17 residues long. V was clipped by 5 bases and J by 0 bases; unmatched bases: 6. Per the germline V gene, CDR1 is MNHEY and CDR2 is SMNVEV (reference sequence). CDR3 in amino acids: CASSLTGAISYNSPLHF. In DNA form, the CDR3 reads TGTGCCAGCAGTCTGACAGGGGCCATCTCCTATAATTCACCCCTCCACTTT.

The chain has TRBV6-6 and TRBJ1-1; a possible D gene is TRBD1 (5 bases). V lost 5 bases and J lost 5, with 12 bases in between. CDR3 size: 13 residues. From germline, CDR1 is MNHNY and CDR2 SVGAGI (reference sequence). The CDR3, as DNA: TGTGCCAGCAGTCCCAGGGAAAGGACTGAAGCTTTCTTT. Its protein product is CASSPRERTEAFF.

The chain combines TRBV27 with TRBJ1-1; TRBD1 matches 7 bases. Unmatched junction bases numbered 17, after V lost 6 bases and J lost 7 bases. Germline V gene lookup returns CDR1 MNHEY and CDR2 SMNVEV (reference sequence). The CDR3 covers 16 residues. The CDR3, as DNA: TGTGCCAGCAGAAGGGAGTCAGGGGGGCCAGCGATTGAAGCTTTCTTT. Its translation is CASRRESGGPAIEAFF.

The chain joins TRBV4-2 to TRBJ2-4; D gene ambiguous. Between the trimmed V and J ends, which lost 0 bases and 4 bases, there was a span of 13 bases. The length of the CDR3 is 16 residues. Germline CDR1 LGHNA, CDR2 YNFKEQ. The DNA for the CDR3 is TGTGCCAGCAGCCAAGAAAGTATGGCAGTTAAAAACATTCAGTACTTC. Its translation: CASSQESMAVKNIQYF.

With regard to this clone: Sequence at one end of the junction differs from germline and may be a read error. The rearrangement links TRBV7-9 to TRBJ1-6, with D unresolved. The CDR3 contains 15 residues. The V gene's germline CDR1 is SEHNR and CDR2 FQNEAQ (reference sequence). CDR3 bases: TGTGCCAGCAGTTTAGGAGGTGGCGGTAATTCACCCCTCCACTTT. It is translated as CASSLGGGGNSPLHF.

This clone was counted between two and nine times. The rearrangement links TRBV28 to TRBJ1-2; TRBD1 agrees at 9 bases. CDR1 MDHEN and CDR2 SYDVKM come from the germline V gene. CDR3 length: 14 residues. J gave up 7 bases and V 7 bases, and 10 bases lay outside the gene matches. This CDR3 reads CASTIGTGLSGYTF. The CDR3 DNA sequence: TGTGCCAGCACCATCGGGACAGGGTTGAGTGGCTACACCTTC.

The chain employs TRBV7-8 and TRBJ2-3, with TRBD2 matching over 8 bases. With 1 base clipped from V and 3 bases from J, the junction kept 0 bases outside the gene matches. The CDR3 covers 14 residues. Germline loops: CDR1 SGHVS, CDR2 FQNEAQ. The CDR3 DNA follows: TGTGCCAGCAGCTTAGTAGCGGGGACAGATACGCAGTATTTT. This codes for CASSLVAGTDTQYF.

This clone has a handful of counts. V usage is TRBV5-1 and J usage is TRBJ2-7; TRBD2 matches at 11 bases. With V trimmed by 5 bases and J by 2 bases, 3 bases remained unmatched. Germline CDR1 reads SGHRS; CDR2 reads YFSETQ. The CDR3 contains 14 residues. This CDR3 is CASSTSGRTYEQYF. The CDR3 coding sequence is TGCGCCAGCAGTACTAGCGGGAGAACCTACGAGCAGTACTTC.

The chain combines TRBV9 with TRBJ2-6; D possibly corresponds to TRBD1 (6 bases). Germline lookup yields CDR1 SGDLS and CDR2 YYNGEE. The V end was cut by 0 bases, the J end by 0 bases, with 13 bases between. The CDR3 sequence is 18 residues long. This CDR3 reads CASSVAAGDHSGANVLTF. In DNA form, the CDR3 reads TGTGCCAGCAGCGTAGCGGCAGGGGATCACTCTGGGGCCAACGTCCTGACTTTC.

This clone has only a few counts. This chain joins TRBV28 and TRBJ1-5; D gene ambiguous. Germline V gene sequence: CDR1 MDHEN, CDR2 SYDVKM. The CDR3 has 13 residues. V was shortened by 5 bases and J by 3 bases, with 8 bases between the two germline ends. The CDR3 region has the DNA TGTGCCAGCAGTCGTACAAACAATCAGCCCCAGCATTTT. It codes for CASSRTNNQPQHF.

This clone was seen a handful of times. This chain links TRBV6-1 with TRBJ2-6, with no clear D. Deletions cut 10 bases from V and 4 bases from J, with 11 bases between. Per germline, CDR1 MNHNS and CDR2 SASEGT. CDR3 size: 13 residues. CDR3 nucleotide sequence: TGTGCCATCTTCTTTTCCGGGGCCAACGTCCTGACTTTC. Translating it yields CAIFFSGANVLTF.

The chain links TRBV19 to TRBJ2-7; TRBD1 agrees at 8 bases. The V gene's germline CDR1 is LNHDA and CDR2 SQIVND (reference sequence). The length of the CDR3 is 14 residues. The ends lost 4 bases at V and 2 bases at J; junction bases unmatched: 4. CDR3 in DNA: TGTGCCAGTAGTACCGGGACAGGTCCCTACGAGCAGTACTTC. Protein: CASSTGTGPYEQYF.

The count of this clone is one. The chain combines TRBV28 with TRBJ2-7, with D perhaps matching TRBD2 (7 bases). CDR3 length: 11 amino acids. Trimming pared 6 bases from V and 6 bases from J, leaving 9 bases between. Germline V gene data show CDR1 as MDHEN and CDR2 as SYDVKM. CDR3 coding DNA: TGTGCCAGCAGGCGGGGGCCCGAGCAGTACTTC. Residues: CASRRGPEQYF.

The V gene is TRBV18, the J gene TRBJ1-2; weak D call: TRBD1 (5 bases). V was cut by 4 bases and J by 4 bases, with 16 bases left in between. Germline CDR1 is KGHSH and CDR2 is LQKENI. The CDR3 extends over 15 amino acids. The CDR3 loop is CASSLGPSQGYGYTF. CDR3 in DNA: TGTGCCAGCTCACTCGGTCCCTCCCAGGGCTATGGCTACACCTTC.

This clone came up a few times. The J gene is TRBJ2-1, the V gene TRBV5-1; tentative D call: TRBD2 (5 bases). This CDR3 has 15 residues. V was pared by 0 bases and J by 5 bases, with 12 bases between. Germline CDR1 and CDR2: SGHRS and YFSETQ. CDR3 residues: CASSLGRGDDNEQFF. The DNA for the CDR3 is TGCGCCAGCAGCTTGGGCCGGGGAGACGACAATGAGCAGTTCTTC. The whole variable domain, filled in from reference TRBV5-1 and TRBJ2-1, reads KAGVTQTPRYLIKTRGQQVTLSCSPISGHRSVSWYQQTPGQGLQFLFEYFSETQRNKGNFPGRFSGRQFSNSRSEMNVSTLELGDSALYLCASSLGRGDDNEQFFGPGTRLTVL.

This clone was counted only a few times. The chain links TRBV11-3 to TRBJ2-1, with D possibly matching TRBD2 (5 bases). The V gene's germline CDR1 is SGHNT and CDR2 YENEEA. The ends were cut back, 1 base at V and 7 bases at J, with 11 bases in the middle. The CDR3 runs to 14 residues. DNA for the CDR3: TGTGCCAGCAGCTTAGGGACTCCAAATAATGAGCAGTTCTTC. This translates into CASSLGTPNNEQFF.

The sample holds a few counts of this clone. The rearrangement links TRBV6-5 to TRBJ2-7, with 10 bases identical to TRBD2. The CDR3 contains 15 residues. Per germline, CDR1 MNHEY and CDR2 SVGAGI. V shed 8 bases, J shed 5 bases, and the junction held 12 bases outside the gene matches. CDR3 region: CASSKSAGGPHEQYF. The DNA of the CDR3 is TGTGCCAGCTCCAAGTCAGCGGGAGGGCCCCACGAGCAGTACTTC.

The rearrangement links TRBV7-3 to TRBJ2-5, with 8 bases lining up with TRBD1. Per germline, CDR1 SGHTA and CDR2 FQGTGA. This CDR3 region has 15 residues. V trimming: 0 bases; J trimming: 4 bases; junction bases outside the gene matches: 4. In DNA, the CDR3 is TGTGCCAGCAGCTTAACGTCACAGGGGGGAGAGACCCAGTACTTC. Translation gives CASSLTSQGGETQYF.

The V and J genes are TRBV30 and TRBJ1-2; TRBD1 matches at 7 bases. Per the germline V gene, CDR1 is GTSNPN and CDR2 is SVGIG (reference sequence). The CDR3 contains 15 residues. CDR3 nucleotides: TGTGCGACACCGAGAGAGGGGGCGAGAAACTATGGCTACACCTTC. It codes for CATPREGARNYGYTF.

The CDR3, as DNA: TGTGCCAGCAGTCCGACTAGCGGGAGGGCCACTGAGCAGTTCTTC. Protein product: CASSPTSGRATEQFF. The genes are TRBV2 and TRBJ2-1; 14 bases agree with TRBD2. Germline lookup yields CDR1 SNHLY and CDR2 FYNNEI. Germline trimming cut 5 bases from V and 9 bases from J; bases unmatched to any gene: 6. The CDR3 is 15 amino acids.

The CDR3 DNA reads as TGTGCCAGCAGTTTGGGACAGGCCCGTAATTCACCCCTCCACTTT. As protein: CASSLGQARNSPLHF. This sequence joins TRBV6-5 and TRBJ1-6, with 8 bases fitting TRBD1. V lost 4 bases to trimming and J lost 6 bases; unmatched junction nucleotides: 5. The CDR3 runs to 15 residues. Germline-derived CDR1 and CDR2 are MNHEY and SVGAGI.

This clone was detected a few times. This chain connects TRBV6-1 to TRBJ2-7, with 10 bases fitting TRBD2. Trimming removed 6 bases from V and 1 base from J; junction bases left unmatched: 6. The germline V gene has CDR1 MNHNS and CDR2 SASEGT. The CDR3 contains 15 residues. CDR3 DNA sequence: TGTGCCAGCAGCCTACTAGCGGGGTATTCCTACGAGCAGTACTTC. Its protein product is CASSLLAGYSYEQYF.

This clone has a handful of counts. This chain joins TRBV5-1 and TRBJ2-1; 7 bases agree with TRBD1. The V and J ends lost 0 bases and 4 bases, in that order; junction bases with no gene match: 10. The germline gives CDR1 SGHRS, CDR2 YFSETQ. The CDR3 contains 17 residues. This CDR3 is CASSLGARQGRYNEQFF. The CDR3 coding sequence is TGCGCCAGCAGCTTGGGTGCTCGACAGGGTAGGTACAATGAGCAGTTCTTC.

The chain combines TRBV6-1 with TRBJ2-5; 11 bases align to TRBD1. This CDR3 spans 14 amino acids. Germline CDR1 MNHNS, CDR2 SASEGT. With V trimmed by 5 bases and J by 4 bases, 3 bases remained unmatched. The CDR3 DNA sequence: TGTGCCAGCAGTTGGACAGGGGGCGTAGAGACCCAGTACTTC. It yields the protein CASSWTGGVETQYF.

This chain joins TRBV27 and TRBJ1-2; the match to TRBD1 covers 8 bases. The CDR3 length is 13 residues. V was clipped by 8 bases and J by 4 bases; unmatched bases: 6. Germline V gene sequence: CDR1 MNHEY, CDR2 SMNVEV (reference sequence). The CDR3 nucleotides read TGTGCCAGCTTCAACAGGGGGTCCTATGGCTACACCTTC. Translating gives CASFNRGSYGYTF.

This clone turned up a few times. V gene TRBV6-1 combines with J gene TRBJ2-1; 7 nucleotides agree with TRBD2. The ends lost 6 bases at V and 1 base at J; junction bases unmatched: 6. The CDR3 contains 15 residues. Looked up from germline, CDR1 is MNHNS and CDR2 is SASEGT. The CDR3 DNA sequence: TGTGCCAGCAGCCCGGGAGGAGTATCCTACAATGAGCAGTTCTTC. This sequence encodes CASSPGGVSYNEQFF.

Of note for this clone: Other nucleotide sequences from this sample produce the same CDR3. The chain employs TRBV18 and TRBJ1-5; D gene uncertain. Germline CDR1 reads KGHSH; CDR2 reads LQKENI. V was shortened by 3 bases and J by 2 bases, with 11 bases between the two germline ends. CDR3 length: 15 amino acids. The CDR3 nucleotides read TGTGCCAGCTCACCCGATCGGGGAGGCAATCAGCCCCAGCATTTT. Its protein is CASSPDRGGNQPQHF.